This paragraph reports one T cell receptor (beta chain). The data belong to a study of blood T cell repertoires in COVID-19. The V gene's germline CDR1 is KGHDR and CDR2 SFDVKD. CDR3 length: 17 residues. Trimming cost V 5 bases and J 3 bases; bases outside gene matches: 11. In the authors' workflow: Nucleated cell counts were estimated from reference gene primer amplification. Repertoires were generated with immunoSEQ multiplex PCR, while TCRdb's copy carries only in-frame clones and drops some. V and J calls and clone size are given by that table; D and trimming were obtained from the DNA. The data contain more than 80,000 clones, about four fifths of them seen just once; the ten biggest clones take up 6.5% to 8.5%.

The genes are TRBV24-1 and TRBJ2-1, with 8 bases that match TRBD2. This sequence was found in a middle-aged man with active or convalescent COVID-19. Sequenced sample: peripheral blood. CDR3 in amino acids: CATSGLPLAEGYNEQFF. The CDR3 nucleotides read TGTGCCACCAGTGGCCTCCCACTAGCGGAGGGCTACAATGAGCAGTTCTTC.